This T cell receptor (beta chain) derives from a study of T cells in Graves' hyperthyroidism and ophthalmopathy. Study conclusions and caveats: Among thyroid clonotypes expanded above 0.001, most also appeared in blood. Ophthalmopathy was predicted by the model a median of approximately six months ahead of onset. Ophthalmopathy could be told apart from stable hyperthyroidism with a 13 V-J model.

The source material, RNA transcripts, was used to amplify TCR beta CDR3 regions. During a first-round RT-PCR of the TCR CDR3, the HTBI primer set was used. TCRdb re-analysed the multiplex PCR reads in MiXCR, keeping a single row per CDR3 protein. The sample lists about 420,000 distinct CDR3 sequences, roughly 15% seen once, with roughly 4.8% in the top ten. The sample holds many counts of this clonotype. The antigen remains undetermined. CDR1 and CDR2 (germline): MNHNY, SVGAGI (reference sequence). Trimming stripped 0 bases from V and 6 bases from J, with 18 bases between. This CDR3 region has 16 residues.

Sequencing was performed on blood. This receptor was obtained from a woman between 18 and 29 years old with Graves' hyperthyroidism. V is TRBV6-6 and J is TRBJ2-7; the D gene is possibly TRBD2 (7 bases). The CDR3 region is CASSYSGGARSAEQYF. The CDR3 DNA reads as TGTGCCAGCAGTTACTCGGGGGGGGCGAGATCGGCCGAGCAGTACTTC.